This T cell receptor (beta chain) was observed in a study of identical twins. Overall study results and limits: Donors were not followed over many years; analysis was cross-sectional.

Via MiXCR, TCRdb re-called the 5' RACE reads, giving one row per CDR3 protein. The sample holds about 200,000 distinct CDR3 sequences, roughly a tenth seen once. This clonotype was counted ten times or more. The antigen is not known. This clonotype originated in a woman aged 18-29 years in good health. The specimen sequenced was memory (CD45RO+) T cells sorted from blood.

The CDR3 is CASSLHSGPNEQFF. CDR3 nucleotide sequence: TGTGCCAGCAGCTTACATTCGGGCCCCAATGAGCAGTTCTTC. This chain joins TRBV7-2 and TRBJ2-1; D is uncertain. This CDR3 region has 14 residues. Germline V gene sequence: CDR1 SGHTA, CDR2 FQGNSA. V lost 2 bases and J 6 bases, leaving 11 bases between the germline ends. Full variable domain (missing parts from reference TRBV7-2 and TRBJ2-1): GAGVSQSPSNKVTEKGKDVELRCDPISGHTALYWYRQSLGQGLEFLIYFQGNSAPDKSGLPSDRFSAERTGGSVSTLTIQRTQQEDSAVYLCASSLHSGPNEQFFGPGTRLTVL.